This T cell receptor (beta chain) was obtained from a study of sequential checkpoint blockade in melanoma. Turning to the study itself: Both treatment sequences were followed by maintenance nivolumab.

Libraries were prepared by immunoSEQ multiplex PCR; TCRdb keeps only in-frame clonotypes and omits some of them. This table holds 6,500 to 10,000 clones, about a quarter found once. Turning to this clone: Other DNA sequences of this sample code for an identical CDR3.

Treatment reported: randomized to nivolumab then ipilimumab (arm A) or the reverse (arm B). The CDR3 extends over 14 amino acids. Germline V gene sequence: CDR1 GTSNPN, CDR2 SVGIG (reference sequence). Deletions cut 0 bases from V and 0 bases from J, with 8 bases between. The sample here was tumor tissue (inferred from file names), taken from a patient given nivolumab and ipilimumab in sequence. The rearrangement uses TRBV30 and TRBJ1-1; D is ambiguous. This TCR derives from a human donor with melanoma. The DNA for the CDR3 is TGTGCCTGGAGTGTATCAGGAGTGAACACTGAAGCTTTCTTT. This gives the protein CAWSVSGVNTEAFF.